These 4 T cell receptor beta chains share one sample of origin, sequenced in a study of memory CD4+ T cells and cytomegalovirus serostatus. Single viable CD3+CD4+CD8-CD45RO+ cells were sorted as the memory CD4+ T cells. Profiling relied on immunoSEQ multiplex PCR, and the TCRdb table lists in-frame clones only, not all of them. The profile covers over 35,000 clones, with roughly 80% appearing a single time and 0.75% to 1% taken by the ten largest. The specimen sequenced was memory CD4+ T cells from blood. These receptors were collected from an adult in good health and CMV-seronegative.

The chain is built from TRBV7-7 and TRBJ1-1, with D hard to call. CDR3 length: 13 residues. Germline V gene lookup returns CDR1 SSHAT and CDR2 FNYEAQ (reference sequence). The germline V and J ends were trimmed by 3 bases and 1 base, with 6 bases remaining between them. CDR3 nucleotide sequence: TGTGCCAGCAGCTTTGGACCGAACACTGAAGCTTTCTTT. This codes for CASSFGPNTEAFF.

The V gene is TRBV21-1, the J gene TRBJ2-7. TRBV21-1 is termed a pseudogene. This CDR3 contains 15 residues. CDR3 protein: CASSRSDPRPYEQYF. CDR3 sequence (DNA): TGTGCCAGCAGCAGAAGCGATCCCAGGCCCTACGAGCAGTACTTC.

This clone occurred a few times. The V gene is TRBV28, the J gene TRBJ1-6; possible D gene TRBD1, 5 bases. The V end was cut by 3 bases, the J end by 8 bases, with 11 bases between. Germline CDR1 MDHEN, CDR2 SYDVKM. The CDR3 totals 14 residues. This CDR3 is CASSFNLGDSPLHF. In DNA, the CDR3 is TGTGCCAGCAGTTTTAACCTAGGGGATTCACCCCTCCACTTT. Looking up the rest from reference TRBV28 and TRBJ1-6 gives the full variable domain: DVKVTQSSRYLVKRTGEKVFLECVQDMDHENMFWYRQDPGLGLRLIYFSYDVKMKEKGDIPEGYSVSREKKERFSLILESASTNQTSMYLCASSFNLGDSPLHFGNGTRLTVT.

CDR3 sequence (DNA): TGTGCCAGCAGTTTCCACGGAATATCAAACGAGCAGTACTTC. Translated, it gives CASSFHGISNEQYF. The genes are TRBV28 and TRBJ2-7, with D unclear. CDR3 size: 14 residues. Trimming stripped 3 bases from V and 5 bases from J, with 14 bases between. CDR1 is MDHEN and CDR2 is SYDVKM in the germline V gene.